A selection of T cell receptor beta chains follows, all from one sample in a study of cytomegalovirus exposure and HLA in healthy donors. Libraries were prepared by immunoSEQ multiplex PCR; TCRdb keeps only in-frame clonotypes and omits some of them. The table records about 140,000 clones, around 75% of them present only once. Material for sequencing was PBMCs. The receptors were gathered from a man in his forties or fifties in good health and CMV-seronegative. The CDR3 runs from the conserved cysteine through the conserved F or W. The D gene is left open where the match is weak. Clone size is stated in some rows and not others, as once, few, many or a class when expanded.

J	size	D	V	DNA	CDR3
TRBJ1-4	.	.	TRBV5-1	TGCGCCAGCAGCTTGGTAGGACAGAGCTTTAATGAAAAACTGTTTTTT	CASSLVGQSFNEKLFF
TRBJ2-2	few	.	TRBV30	TGTGCCTGGCGCCAGGGGCCCGTGGGGACCGGGGAGCTGTTTTTT	CAWRQGPVGTGELFF
TRBJ2-7	.	TRBD2	TRBV7-9	TGTGCCAGCAGTCCAGCCGGCAGCGGGGGGTCCTACGAGCAGTACTTC	CASSPAGSGGSYEQYF
TRBJ2-5	.	.	TRBV6-6	TGTGCCAGCAGTTCTTTCGAGGAGACCCAGTACTTC	CASSSFEETQYF
TRBJ1-4	.	.	TRBV6-1	TGTGCCAGCAGTGAAAAAGGGGCATCTGAAAAACTGTTTTTT	CASSEKGASEKLFF
TRBJ1-2	.	.	TRBV6-1	TGTGCCAGCAGTGAAGGCCCGGGGAGCGACTATGGCTACACCTTC	CASSEGPGSDYGYTF
TRBJ1-3	few	.	TRBV10-3	TGTGCCATCAACCCGGGTACTGGAAACACCATATATTTT	CAINPGTGNTIYF
TRBJ1-2	.	.	TRBV7-9	TGTGCCAGCAGCCAAGAGAGCTATGGCTACACCTTC	CASSQESYGYTF
TRBJ1-2	.	TRBD1	TRBV30	TGTGCCTGGAGCGCGCAGGGGGCGCTGGGCTACACCTTC	CAWSAQGALGYTF
TRBJ1-1	.	TRBD1	TRBV6-5	TGTGCCAGCAGCTCAACCAACAGGGGGCCCGAAGCTTTCTTT	CASSSTNRGPEAFF
TRBJ2-2	.	.	TRBV5-5	TGTGCCAGCAGCTCCCGCCCGGACAGTGGGAACACCGGGGAGCTGTTTTTT	CASSSRPDSGNTGELFF
TRBJ1-5	.	TRBD1	TRBV6-1	TGTGCCAGCAGTGACCCCGGGACAGGGGGCCGGCCCCAGCATTTT	CASSDPGTGGRPQHF
TRBJ2-7	.	TRBD2	TRBV28	TGTGCCAGCAGACCGGCGGGGACTAGCGGGAGTTACGAGCAGTACTTC	CASRPAGTSGSYEQYF
TRBJ2-3	few	.	TRBV25-1	TGTGCCAGCAGTGTACCCTATGGCACAGATACGCAGTATTTT	CASSVPYGTDTQYF
TRBJ1-2	.	TRBD1	TRBV18	TGTGCCAGCTCTCCTCAAGGACAGGGTTACTATGGCTACACCTTC	CASSPQGQGYYGYTF
TRBJ2-7	.	TRBD2	TRBV4-1	TGCGCCAGCAGCCCCGGGGGGATCCACGAGCAGTACTTC	CASSPGGIHEQYF
TRBJ1-1	once	.	TRBV7-2	TGTGCCAGCAGCTACACCGGGTCGCGAACTGAAGCTTTCTTT	CASSYTGSRTEAFF
TRBJ2-7	.	TRBD1	TRBV6-5	TGTGCCAGCAGTTACACGGGACAGCGCACTTCCTACGAGCAGTACTTC	CASSYTGQRTSYEQYF
TRBJ1-2	few	.	TRBV5-6	TGTGCCAGCAGCTTGTTACAGCTTAACTATGGCTACACCTTC	CASSLLQLNYGYTF
TRBJ1-2	.	.	TRBV5-6	TGTGCCAGCAGCCGACAAACTTCCTATGGCTACACCTTC	CASSRQTSYGYTF
TRBJ2-2	.	TRBD2	TRBV6-6	TGTGCCAGCAGTTCACTAGCGACCGGGGAGCTGTTTTTT	CASSSLATGELFF
TRBJ1-6	few	.	TRBV19	TGCGCCAGCCGAGTGACGGGTCCCTATAATTCACCCCTCCACTTT	CASRVTGPYNSPLHF
TRBJ1-1	few	.	TRBV28	TGTGCCAGCATCATGGCTTTAGTTAGCGCTGAAGCTTTCTTT	CASIMALVSAEAFF